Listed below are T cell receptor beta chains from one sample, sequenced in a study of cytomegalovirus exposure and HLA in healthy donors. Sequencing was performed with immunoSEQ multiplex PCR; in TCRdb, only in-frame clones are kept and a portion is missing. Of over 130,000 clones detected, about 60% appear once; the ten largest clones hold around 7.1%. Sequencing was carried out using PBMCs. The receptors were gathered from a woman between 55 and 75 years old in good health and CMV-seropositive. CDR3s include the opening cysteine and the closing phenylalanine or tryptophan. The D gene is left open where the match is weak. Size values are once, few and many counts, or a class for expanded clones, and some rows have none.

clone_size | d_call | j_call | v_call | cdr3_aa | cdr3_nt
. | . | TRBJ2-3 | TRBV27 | CASSARDFTDTQYF | TGTGCCAGCAGCGCCCGGGACTTCACAGATACGCAGTATTTT
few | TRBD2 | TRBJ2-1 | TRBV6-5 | CASSSTSGRYNEQFF | TGTGCCAGCAGTTCGACTAGCGGGAGGTACAATGAGCAGTTCTTC
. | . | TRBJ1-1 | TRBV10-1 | CASSENAGYTEAFF | TGCGCCAGCAGTGAGAACGCAGGGTACACTGAAGCTTTCTTT
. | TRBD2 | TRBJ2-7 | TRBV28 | CASSLELAGSSYEQYF | TGTGCCAGCAGTTTAGAACTAGCGGGAAGTTCCTACGAGCAGTACTTC
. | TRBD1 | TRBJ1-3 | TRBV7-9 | CASSSDREGNTIYF | TGTGCCAGCAGCTCAGACAGGGAAGGAAACACCATATATTTT
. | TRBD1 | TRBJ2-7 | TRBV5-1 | CASAADPGQGYEQYF | TGCGCCAGCGCAGCAGATCCGGGACAGGGCTACGAGCAGTACTTC
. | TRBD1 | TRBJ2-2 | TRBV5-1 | CASSPIQGANTGELFF | TGCGCCAGCAGCCCGATTCAGGGGGCGAACACCGGGGAGCTGTTTTTT
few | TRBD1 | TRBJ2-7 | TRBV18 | CASSLTGTGIDEQYF | TGTGCCAGCTCCCTCACCGGGACAGGGATTGACGAGCAGTACTTC
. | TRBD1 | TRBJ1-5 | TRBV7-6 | CASSQTGSNQPQHF | TGTGCCAGCAGCCAGACAGGGAGCAATCAGCCCCAGCATTTT
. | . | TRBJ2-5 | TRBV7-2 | CASSLFAGQETQYF | TGTGCCAGCAGCTTATTCGCGGGGCAAGAGACCCAGTACTTC
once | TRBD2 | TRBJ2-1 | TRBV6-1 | CASSERGNSGTENEQFF | TGTGCCAGCAGTGAAAGAGGAAATAGCGGGACCGAGAATGAGCAGTTCTTC
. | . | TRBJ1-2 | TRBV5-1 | CASSLTAGEDGYTF | TGCGCCAGCAGCTTGACCGCCGGGGAGGATGGCTACACCTTC
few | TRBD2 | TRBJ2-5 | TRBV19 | CASSKLGTSGSSETQYF | TGTGCCAGTAGTAAGCTTGGGACTAGCGGGAGCTCAGAGACCCAGTACTTC
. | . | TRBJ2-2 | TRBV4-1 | CASTLARTDSPGELFF | TGCGCCAGCACCCTCGCTCGGACAGACTCGCCCGGGGAGCTGTTTTTT
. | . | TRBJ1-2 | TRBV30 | CAWSVTENYGYTF | TGTGCCTGGAGTGTTACAGAGAACTATGGCTACACCTTC
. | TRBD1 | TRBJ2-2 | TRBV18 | CASSPRTGDTGELFF | TGTGCCAGCTCACCAAGGACAGGGGACACCGGGGAGCTGTTTTTT
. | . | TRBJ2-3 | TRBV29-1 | CSVPAVDTQYF | TGCAGCGTCCCGGCGGTAGATACGCAGTATTTT
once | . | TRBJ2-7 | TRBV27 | CASSGGLSYEQYF | TGTGCCAGCAGTGGCGGGCTTTCCTACGAGCAGTACTTC
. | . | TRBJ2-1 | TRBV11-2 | CASSSGTYYNEQFF | TGTGCCAGCAGCTCCGGGACATACTACAATGAGCAGTTCTTC
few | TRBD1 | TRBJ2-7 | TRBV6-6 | CASSYSPGTGAYEQYF | TGTGCCAGCAGTTACTCTCCGGGGACAGGGGCCTACGAGCAGTACTTC
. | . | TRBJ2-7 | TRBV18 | CASSPPSSYEQYF | TGTGCCAGCTCACCACCCAGCTCCTACGAGCAGTACTTC
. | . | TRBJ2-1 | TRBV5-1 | CASSSTSNEQFF | TGCGCCAGCAGCTCAACTTCCAATGAGCAGTTCTTC
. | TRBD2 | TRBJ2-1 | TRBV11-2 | CASTRTSGINEQFF | TGTGCCAGCACCAGGACTAGCGGTATCAATGAGCAGTTCTTC
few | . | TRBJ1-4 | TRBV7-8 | CASSLVAGDEKLFF | TGTGCCAGCAGCTTAGTGGCAGGGGATGAAAAACTGTTTTTT
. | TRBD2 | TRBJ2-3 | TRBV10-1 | CASSRTSGSPDTQYF | TGCGCCAGCAGTAGGACTAGCGGGAGCCCAGATACGCAGTATTTT
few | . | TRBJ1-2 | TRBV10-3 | CAITLTANYGYTF | TGTGCCATCACCCTGACAGCCAACTATGGCTACACCTTC
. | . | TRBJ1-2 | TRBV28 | CASSLNTGSHTF | TGTGCCAGCAGTTTGAACACAGGGTCACACACCTTC
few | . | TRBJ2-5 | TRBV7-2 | CASQVTGQETQYF | TGTGCCAGTCAGGTTACGGGGCAAGAGACCCAGTACTTC
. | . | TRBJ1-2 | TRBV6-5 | CASSSNYGYTF | TGTGCCAGCAGTTCGAACTATGGCTACACCTTC
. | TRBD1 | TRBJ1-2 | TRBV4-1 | CASSQGAKGQGVGYTF | TGCGCCAGCAGCCAAGGTGCTAAGGGGCAGGGGGTCGGCTACACCTTC
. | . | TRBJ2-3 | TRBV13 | CASSQTPGWGHSTDTQYF | TGTGCCAGCAGCCAAACCCCTGGATGGGGCCATAGCACAGATACGCAGTATTTT
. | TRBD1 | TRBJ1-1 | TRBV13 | CASSSAGGDAFF | TGTGCCAGCAGCTCCGCAGGGGGCGACGCTTTCTTT
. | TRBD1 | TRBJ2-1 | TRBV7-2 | CASSPGGLARNEQFF | TGTGCCAGCAGCCCAGGGGGCCTAGCGAGAAATGAGCAGTTCTTC
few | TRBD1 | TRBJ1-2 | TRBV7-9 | CASSPIDRDRENGYTF | TGTGCCAGCAGCCCCATCGACCGGGACAGGGAAAATGGCTACACCTTC
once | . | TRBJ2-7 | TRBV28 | CASSFGLNYEQYF | TGTGCCAGCAGTTTTGGACTCAACTACGAGCAGTACTTC
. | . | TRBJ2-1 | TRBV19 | CASSIDRDLEQFF | TGTGCCAGTAGTATCGATCGCGATCTCGAGCAGTTCTTC
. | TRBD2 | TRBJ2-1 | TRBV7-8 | CASSLPGWELAGGHEQFF | TGTGCCAGCAGCCTGCCCGGGTGGGAGTTAGCGGGAGGCCATGAGCAGTTCTTC
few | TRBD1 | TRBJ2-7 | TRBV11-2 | CASSLSDRGSDEQYF | TGTGCCAGCAGCCTCTCGGACAGGGGGAGCGACGAGCAGTACTTC
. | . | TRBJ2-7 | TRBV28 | CASSWGLLSPYEQYF | TGTGCCAGCAGTTGGGGACTTCTATCGCCCTACGAGCAGTACTTC